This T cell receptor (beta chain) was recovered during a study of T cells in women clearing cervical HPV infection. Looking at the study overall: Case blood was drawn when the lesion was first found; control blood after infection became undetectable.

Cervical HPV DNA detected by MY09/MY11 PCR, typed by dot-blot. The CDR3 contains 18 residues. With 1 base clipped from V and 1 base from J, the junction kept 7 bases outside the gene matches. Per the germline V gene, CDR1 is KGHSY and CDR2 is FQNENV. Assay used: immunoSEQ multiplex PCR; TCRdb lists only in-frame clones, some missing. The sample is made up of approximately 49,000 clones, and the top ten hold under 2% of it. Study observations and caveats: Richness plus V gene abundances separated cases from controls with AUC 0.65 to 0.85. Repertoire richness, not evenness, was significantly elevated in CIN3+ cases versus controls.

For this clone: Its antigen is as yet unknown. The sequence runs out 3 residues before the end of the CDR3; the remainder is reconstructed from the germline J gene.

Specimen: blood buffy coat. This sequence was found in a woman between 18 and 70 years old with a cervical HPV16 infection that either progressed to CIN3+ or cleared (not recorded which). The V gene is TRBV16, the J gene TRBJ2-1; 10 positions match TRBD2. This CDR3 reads CASSQFRSGGISYNEQFF. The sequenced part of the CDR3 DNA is TGTGCCAGCAGCCAATTCCGTAGCGGGGGGATATCCTACAATGAG.